A selection of T cell receptor beta chains follows, all from one sample in a study of early T cells in non-severe SARS-CoV-2 infection. From the 5' RACE reads, TCRdb called clonotypes with MiXCR, one entry per CDR3 protein. The data show over 55,000 distinct CDR3 sequences, about 9.3% seen once. Sequences were obtained from whole blood. Receptor source: an adult who was a healthcare worker with PCR-confirmed SARS-CoV-2 infection or an uninfected control (not recorded which). The CDR3 runs from the conserved cysteine through the conserved F or W. The order of the fields is J gene, D gene, CDR3 length, clone size, V gene, CDR3 DNA, CDR3 protein. D genes are given only for firm matches. A row's size may be missing; if present it is once, few, many or a size class.

TRBJ2-4 TRBD2 15 - TRBV10-3 TGTGCCATCAGTGACGGGGGGGCCGCCAAAAACATTCAGTACTTC CAISDGGAAKNIQYF
TRBJ1-1 - 15 once TRBV18 TGTGCCAGCTCACCCCAGTGGGGATATGACACTGAAGCTTTCTTT CASSPQWGYDTEAFF
TRBJ1-6 - 14 - TRBV6-1 TGTGCCCAAGGGGAGAGCTCCTATAATTCACCCCTCCACTTT CAQGESSYNSPLHF
TRBJ1-3 - 13 few TRBV6-5 TGTGCCAGCTCGGCAGGCGCGGGCGACACCATATATTTT CASSAGAGDTIYF
TRBJ1-1 - 15 - TRBV12-5 TGTGCTAGTGGTTTGGTAGTAGGGGCCCCCACTGAAGCTTTCTTT CASGLVVGAPTEAFF
TRBJ2-3 - 14 - TRBV5-5 TGTGCCAGCAGCTGGGGACCGTTCACAGATACGCAGTATTTT CASSWGPFTDTQYF
TRBJ2-5 TRBD1 12 - TRBV20-1 TGCAGTGGACAGGGAAAGCAAGAGACCCAGTACTTC CSGQGKQETQYF
TRBJ2-3 TRBD2 18 many TRBV4-1 TGCGCCAGCAGCCACCGACTAGCGGGGGTAACTAGCACAGATACGCAGTATTTT CASSHRLAGVTSTDTQYF
TRBJ1-3 TRBD1 17 - TRBV18 TGTGCCAGCTCACCCCCCACCGGGACAGGGCTCGGAAACACCATATATTTT CASSPPTGTGLGNTIYF
TRBJ1-3 - 16 many TRBV3-1 TGTGCCAGCAGCACCCTAAACAGCTTCTCTGGAAACACCATATATTTT CASSTLNSFSGNTIYF